The clone carrying this T cell receptor (beta chain) occurred many times. Its antigen is still unknown. This sample's TCRbeta library carried unique molecular identifier barcodes. A single record per CDR3 protein comes from TCRdb applying MiXCR to the PCR reads. The profile shows approximately 32,000 distinct CDR3 sequences, approximately 7% of them singletons. The data stem from a study of T-cell reconstitution after alpha-beta-depleted transplantation in children. Regarding the study as a whole: One year after transplant, T-cell counts and diversity came mostly from newly produced T cells. Expanded clones from the graft, numbering several hundred, reportedly supplied alpha-beta T cells about two months after transplant. High day-60 TCRbeta diversity in some patients came from surviving recipient T cells and thymic progenitors.

The CDR3 is made up of 14 amino acids. CDR1 DFQATT and CDR2 SNEGSKA come from the germline V gene (reference sequence). V gave up 7 bases and J gave up 4 bases; unmatched junction bases: 8. The sequenced sample was peripheral blood, obtained 60 days after TCRalphabeta/CD19-depleted stem cell transplant. J is TRBJ2-1 and V is TRBV20-1, with TRBD2 identical over 9 bases. The receptor was isolated from a child younger than two who had a stem cell transplant for acute myeloid leukemia, so the T cells may come from the graft donor. CDR3 DNA sequence: TGCAGTGGCGTAGCGGGGGCCTCTTACAATGAGCAGTTCTTC. Translating it yields CSGVAGASYNEQFF.